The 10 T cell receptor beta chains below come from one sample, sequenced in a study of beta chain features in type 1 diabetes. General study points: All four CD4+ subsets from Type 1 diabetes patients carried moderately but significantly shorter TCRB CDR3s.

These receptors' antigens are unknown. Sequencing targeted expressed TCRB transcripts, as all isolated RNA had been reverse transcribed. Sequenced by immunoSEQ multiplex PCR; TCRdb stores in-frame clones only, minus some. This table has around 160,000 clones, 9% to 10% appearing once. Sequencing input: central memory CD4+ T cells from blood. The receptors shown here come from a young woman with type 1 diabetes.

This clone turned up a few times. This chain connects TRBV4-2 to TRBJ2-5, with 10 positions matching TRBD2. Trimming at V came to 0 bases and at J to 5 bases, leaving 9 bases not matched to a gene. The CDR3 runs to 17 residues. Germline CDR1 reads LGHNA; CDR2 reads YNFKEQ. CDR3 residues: CASSQDPTSGEGETQYF. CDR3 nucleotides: TGTGCCAGCAGCCAAGATCCAACTAGCGGGGAGGGGGAGACCCAGTACTTC.

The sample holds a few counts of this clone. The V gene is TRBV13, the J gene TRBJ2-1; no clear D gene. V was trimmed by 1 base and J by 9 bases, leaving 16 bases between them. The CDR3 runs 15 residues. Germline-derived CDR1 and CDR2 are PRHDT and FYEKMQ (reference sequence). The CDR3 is CASSLEARRSVEQFF. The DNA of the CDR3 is TGTGCCAGCAGCTTAGAGGCCAGGCGTTCTGTTGAGCAGTTCTTC.

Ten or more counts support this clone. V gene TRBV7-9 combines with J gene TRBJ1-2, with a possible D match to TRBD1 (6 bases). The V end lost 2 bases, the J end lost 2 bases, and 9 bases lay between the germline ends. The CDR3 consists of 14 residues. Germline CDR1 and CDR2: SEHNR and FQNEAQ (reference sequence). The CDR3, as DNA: TGTGCCAGCAGCTTACCCACAGGGAACTATGGCTACACCTTC. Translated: CASSLPTGNYGYTF.

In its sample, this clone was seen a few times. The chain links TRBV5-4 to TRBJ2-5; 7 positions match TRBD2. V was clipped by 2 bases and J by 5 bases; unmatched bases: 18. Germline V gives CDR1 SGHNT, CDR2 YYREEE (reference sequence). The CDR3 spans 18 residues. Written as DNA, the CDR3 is TGTGCCAGCAGCTTATCGAATCTAGCGGAGGCGGGTTGGGAGACCCAGTACTTC. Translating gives CASSLSNLAEAGWETQYF.

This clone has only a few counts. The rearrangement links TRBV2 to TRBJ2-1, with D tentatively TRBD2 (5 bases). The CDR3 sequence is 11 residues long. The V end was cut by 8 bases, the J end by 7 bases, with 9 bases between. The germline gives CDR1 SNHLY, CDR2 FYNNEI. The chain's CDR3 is CASQRSNEQFF. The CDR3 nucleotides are TGTGCCAGCCAGCGGTCAAATGAGCAGTTCTTC. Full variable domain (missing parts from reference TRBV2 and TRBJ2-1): EPEVTQTPSHQVTQMGQEVILRCVPISNHLYFYWYRQILGQKVEFLVSFYNNEISEKSEIFDDQFSVERPDGSNFTLKIRSTKLEDSAMYFCASQRSNEQFFGPGTRLTVL.

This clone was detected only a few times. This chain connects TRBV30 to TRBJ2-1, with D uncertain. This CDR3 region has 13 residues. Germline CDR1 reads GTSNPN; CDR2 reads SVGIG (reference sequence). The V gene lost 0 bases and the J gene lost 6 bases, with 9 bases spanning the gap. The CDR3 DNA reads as TGTGCCTGGAGTGTACAACCCCCCAATGAGCAGTTCTTC. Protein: CAWSVQPPNEQFF.

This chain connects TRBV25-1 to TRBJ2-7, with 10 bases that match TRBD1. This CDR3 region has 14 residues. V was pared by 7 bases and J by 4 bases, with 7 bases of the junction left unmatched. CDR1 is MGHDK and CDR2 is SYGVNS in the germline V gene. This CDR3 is CASTTGTGVYEQYF. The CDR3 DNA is TGTGCCAGCACGACCGGGACAGGGGTGTACGAGCAGTACTTC.

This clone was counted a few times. CDR3 nucleotide sequence: TGCGCCAGCAGCTTAGGGGGGGTTAATGAGCAGTTCTTC. Its protein is CASSLGGVNEQFF. The V call is TRBV5-1, the J call TRBJ2-1; D perhaps matches TRBD2 (7 bases). The CDR3 has 13 amino acids. Trimming pared 2 bases from V and 7 bases from J, leaving 10 bases between. Germline V gene sequence: CDR1 SGHRS, CDR2 YFSETQ.

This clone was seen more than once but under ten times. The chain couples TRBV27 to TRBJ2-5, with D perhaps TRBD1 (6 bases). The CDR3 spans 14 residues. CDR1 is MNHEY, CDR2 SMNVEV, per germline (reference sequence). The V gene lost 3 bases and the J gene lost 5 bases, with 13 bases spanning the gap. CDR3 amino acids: CASSFSGTLETQYF. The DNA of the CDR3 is TGTGCCAGCAGTTTTTCCGGGACATTGGAGACCCAGTACTTC.

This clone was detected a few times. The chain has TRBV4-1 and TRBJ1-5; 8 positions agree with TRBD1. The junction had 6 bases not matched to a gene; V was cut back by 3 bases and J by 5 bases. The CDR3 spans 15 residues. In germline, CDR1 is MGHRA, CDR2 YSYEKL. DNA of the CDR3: TGCGCCAGCAGCCAGGGACAGGAAGACTATCAGCCCCAGCATTTT. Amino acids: CASSQGQEDYQPQHF.